Sequencing of this T cell receptor beta chain was carried out in a study of T cells in Graves' hyperthyroidism and ophthalmopathy. On the study more broadly: Peripheral blood collection took place at initial diagnosis, before any treatment. Whole-study results and caveats: Ophthalmopathy cases were set apart from stable hyperthyroidism by a 13 V-J model. Within blood appeared most thyroid clonotypes that had expanded above 0.001.

Amplification targeted TCR beta CDR3 regions from RNA transcripts. The primer set for the first-round RT-PCR of the TCR CDR3 was HTBI. TCRdb itself ran the multiplex PCR reads through MiXCR, one entry per CDR3 protein. The sample contains approximately 740,000 distinct CDR3 sequences, about 14% of which appear only once. Graves' hyperthyroidism qualified as stable when ophthalmopathy did not progress within 18 months. The CDR3 contains 12 residues. Germline V gene lookup returns CDR1 SEHNR and CDR2 FQNEAQ (reference sequence). Trimming removed 1 base from V and 8 bases from J, with 5 bases in between. This clonotype was seen only a few times. Antigen: not known.

J is TRBJ1-4 and V is TRBV7-9; D is uncertain. The clonotype was recovered from a woman aged 18-29 years with Graves' hyperthyroidism. Input material: blood. CDR3 residues: CASSLVSEKLFF. The CDR3 nucleotides read TGTGCCAGCAGCTTAGTTTCGGAAAAACTGTTTTTT.